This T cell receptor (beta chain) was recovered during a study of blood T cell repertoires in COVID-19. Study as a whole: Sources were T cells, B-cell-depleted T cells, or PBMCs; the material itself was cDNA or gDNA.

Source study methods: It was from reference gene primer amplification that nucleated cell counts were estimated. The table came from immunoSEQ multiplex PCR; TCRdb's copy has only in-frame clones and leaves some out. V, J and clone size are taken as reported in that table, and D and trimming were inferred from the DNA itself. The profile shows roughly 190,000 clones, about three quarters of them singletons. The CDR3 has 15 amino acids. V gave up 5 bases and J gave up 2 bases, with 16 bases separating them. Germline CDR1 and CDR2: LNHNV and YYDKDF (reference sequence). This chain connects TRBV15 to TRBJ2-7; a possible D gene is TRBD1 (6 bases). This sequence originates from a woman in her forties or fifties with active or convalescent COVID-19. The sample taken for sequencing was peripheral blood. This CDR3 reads CATSPSRTVAYEQYF. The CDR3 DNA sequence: TGTGCCACCAGCCCCTCCCGGACAGTTGCCTACGAGCAGTACTTC.